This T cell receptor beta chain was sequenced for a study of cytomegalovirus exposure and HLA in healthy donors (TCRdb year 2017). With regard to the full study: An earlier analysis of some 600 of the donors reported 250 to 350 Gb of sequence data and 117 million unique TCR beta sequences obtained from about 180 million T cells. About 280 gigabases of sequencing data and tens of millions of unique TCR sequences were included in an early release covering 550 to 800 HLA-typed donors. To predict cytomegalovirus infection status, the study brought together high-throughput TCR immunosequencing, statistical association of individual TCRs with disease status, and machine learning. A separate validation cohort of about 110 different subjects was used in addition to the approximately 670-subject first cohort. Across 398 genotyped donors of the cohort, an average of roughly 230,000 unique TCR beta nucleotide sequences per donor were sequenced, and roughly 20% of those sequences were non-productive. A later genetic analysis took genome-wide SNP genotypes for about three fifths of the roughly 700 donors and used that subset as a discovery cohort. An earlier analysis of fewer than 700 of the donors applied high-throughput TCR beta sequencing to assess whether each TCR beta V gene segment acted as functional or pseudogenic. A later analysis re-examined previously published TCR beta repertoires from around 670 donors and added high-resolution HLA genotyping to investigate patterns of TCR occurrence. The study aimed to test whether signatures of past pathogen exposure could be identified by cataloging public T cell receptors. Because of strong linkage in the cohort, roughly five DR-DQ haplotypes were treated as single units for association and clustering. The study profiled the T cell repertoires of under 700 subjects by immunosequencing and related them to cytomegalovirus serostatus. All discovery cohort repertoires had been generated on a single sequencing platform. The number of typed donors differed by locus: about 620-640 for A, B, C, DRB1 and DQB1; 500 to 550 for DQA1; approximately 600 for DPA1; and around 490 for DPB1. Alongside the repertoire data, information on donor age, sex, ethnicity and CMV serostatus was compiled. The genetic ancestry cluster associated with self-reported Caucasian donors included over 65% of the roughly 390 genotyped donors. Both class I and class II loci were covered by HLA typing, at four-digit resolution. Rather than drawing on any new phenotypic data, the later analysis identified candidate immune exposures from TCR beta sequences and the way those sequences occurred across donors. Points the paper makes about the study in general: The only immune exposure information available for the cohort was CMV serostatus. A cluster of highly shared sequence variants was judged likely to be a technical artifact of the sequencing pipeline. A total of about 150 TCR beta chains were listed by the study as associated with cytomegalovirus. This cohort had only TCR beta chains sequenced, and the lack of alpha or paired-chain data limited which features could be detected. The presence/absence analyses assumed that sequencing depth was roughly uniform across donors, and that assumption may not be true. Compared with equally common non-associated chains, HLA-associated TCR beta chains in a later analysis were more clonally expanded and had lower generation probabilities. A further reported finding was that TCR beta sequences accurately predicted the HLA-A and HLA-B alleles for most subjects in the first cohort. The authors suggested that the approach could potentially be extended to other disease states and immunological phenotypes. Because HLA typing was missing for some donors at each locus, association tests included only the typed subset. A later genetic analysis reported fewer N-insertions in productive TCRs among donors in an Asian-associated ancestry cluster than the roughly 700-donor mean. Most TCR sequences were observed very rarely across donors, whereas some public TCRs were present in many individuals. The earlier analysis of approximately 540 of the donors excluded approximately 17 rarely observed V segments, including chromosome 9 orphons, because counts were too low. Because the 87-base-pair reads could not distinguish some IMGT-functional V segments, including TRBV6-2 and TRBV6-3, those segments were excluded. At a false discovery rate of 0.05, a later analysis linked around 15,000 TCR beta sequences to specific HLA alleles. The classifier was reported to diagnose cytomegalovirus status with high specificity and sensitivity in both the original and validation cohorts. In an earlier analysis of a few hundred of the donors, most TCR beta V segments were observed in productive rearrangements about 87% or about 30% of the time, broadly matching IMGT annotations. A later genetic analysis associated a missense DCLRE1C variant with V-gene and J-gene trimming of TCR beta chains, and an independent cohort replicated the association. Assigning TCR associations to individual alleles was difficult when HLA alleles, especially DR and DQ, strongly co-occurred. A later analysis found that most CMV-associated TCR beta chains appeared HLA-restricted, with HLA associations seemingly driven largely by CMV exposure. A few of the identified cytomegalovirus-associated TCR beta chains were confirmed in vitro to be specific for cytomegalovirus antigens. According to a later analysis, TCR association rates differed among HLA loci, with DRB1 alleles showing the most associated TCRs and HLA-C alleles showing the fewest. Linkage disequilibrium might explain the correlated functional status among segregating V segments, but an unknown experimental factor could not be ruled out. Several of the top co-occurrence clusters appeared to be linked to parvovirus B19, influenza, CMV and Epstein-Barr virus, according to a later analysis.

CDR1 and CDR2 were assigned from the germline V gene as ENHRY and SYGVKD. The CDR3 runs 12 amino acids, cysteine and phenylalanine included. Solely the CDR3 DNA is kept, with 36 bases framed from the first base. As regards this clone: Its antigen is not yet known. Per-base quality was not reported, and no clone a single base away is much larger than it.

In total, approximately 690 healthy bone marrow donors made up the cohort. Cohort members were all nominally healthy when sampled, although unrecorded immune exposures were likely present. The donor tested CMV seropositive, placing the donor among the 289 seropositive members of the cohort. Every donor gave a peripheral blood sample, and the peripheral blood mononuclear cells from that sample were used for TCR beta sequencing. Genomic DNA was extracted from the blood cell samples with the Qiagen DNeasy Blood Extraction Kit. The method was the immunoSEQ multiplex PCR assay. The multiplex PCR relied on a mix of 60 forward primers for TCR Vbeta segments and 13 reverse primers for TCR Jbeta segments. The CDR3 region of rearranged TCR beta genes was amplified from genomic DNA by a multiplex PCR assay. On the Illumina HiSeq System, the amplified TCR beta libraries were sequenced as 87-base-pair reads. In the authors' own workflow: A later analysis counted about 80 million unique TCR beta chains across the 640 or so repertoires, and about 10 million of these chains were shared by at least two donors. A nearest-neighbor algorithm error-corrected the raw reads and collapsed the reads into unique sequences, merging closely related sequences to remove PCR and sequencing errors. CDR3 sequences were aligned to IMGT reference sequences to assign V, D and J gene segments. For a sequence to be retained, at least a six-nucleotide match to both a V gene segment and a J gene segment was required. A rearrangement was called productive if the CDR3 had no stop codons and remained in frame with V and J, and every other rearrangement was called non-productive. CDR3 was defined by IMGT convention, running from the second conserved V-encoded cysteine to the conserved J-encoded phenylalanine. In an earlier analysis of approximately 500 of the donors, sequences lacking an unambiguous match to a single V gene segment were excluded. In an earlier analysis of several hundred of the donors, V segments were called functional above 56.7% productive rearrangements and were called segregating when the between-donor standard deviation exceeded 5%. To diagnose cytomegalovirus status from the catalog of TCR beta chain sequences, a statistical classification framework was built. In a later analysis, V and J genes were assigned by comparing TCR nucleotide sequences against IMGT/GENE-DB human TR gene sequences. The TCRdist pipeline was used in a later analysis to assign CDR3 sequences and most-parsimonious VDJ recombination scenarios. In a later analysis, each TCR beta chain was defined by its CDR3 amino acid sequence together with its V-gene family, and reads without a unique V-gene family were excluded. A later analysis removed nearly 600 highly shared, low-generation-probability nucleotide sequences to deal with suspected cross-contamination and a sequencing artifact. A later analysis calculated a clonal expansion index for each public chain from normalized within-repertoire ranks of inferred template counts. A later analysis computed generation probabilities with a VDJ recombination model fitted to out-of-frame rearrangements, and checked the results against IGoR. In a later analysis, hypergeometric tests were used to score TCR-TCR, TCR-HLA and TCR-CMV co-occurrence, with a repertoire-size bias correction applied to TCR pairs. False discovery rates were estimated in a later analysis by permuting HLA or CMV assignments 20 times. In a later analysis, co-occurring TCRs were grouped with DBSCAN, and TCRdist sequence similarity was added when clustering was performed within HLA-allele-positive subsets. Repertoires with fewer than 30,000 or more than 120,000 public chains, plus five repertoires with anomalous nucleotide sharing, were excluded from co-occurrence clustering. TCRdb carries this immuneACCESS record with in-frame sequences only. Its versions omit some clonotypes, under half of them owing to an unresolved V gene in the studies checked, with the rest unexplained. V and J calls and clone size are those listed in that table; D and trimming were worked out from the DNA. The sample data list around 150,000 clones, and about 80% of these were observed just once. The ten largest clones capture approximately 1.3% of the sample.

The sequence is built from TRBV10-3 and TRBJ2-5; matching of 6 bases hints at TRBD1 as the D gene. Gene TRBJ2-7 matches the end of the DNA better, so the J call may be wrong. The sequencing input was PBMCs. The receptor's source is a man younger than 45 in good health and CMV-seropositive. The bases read TGTGCCATCAGCCCACAGGGCTACGAGCAGTACTTC. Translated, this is CAISPQGYEQYF.